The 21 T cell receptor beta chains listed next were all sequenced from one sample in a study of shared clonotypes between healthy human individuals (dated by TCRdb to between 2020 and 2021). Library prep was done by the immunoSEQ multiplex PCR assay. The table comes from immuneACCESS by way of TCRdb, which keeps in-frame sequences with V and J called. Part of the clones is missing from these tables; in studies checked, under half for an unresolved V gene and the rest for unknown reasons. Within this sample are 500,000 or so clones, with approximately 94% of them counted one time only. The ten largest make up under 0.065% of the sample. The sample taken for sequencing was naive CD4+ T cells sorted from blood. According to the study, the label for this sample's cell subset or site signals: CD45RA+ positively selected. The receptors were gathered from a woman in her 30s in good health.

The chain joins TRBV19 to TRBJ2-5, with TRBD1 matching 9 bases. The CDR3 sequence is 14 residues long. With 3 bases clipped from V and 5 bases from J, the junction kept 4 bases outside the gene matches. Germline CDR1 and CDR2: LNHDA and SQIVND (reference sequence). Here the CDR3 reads CASSMLGQGETQYF. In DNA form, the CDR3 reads TGTGCCAGTAGTATGTTGGGACAGGGCGAGACCCAGTACTTC.

The CDR3 coding sequence is TGTGCCAGCAGCCCGGACAGGGCCTCCCTAGGGGGTGGCTACACCTTC. Its translation: CASSPDRASLGGGYTF. The chain joins TRBV5-6 to TRBJ1-2, with 8 nucleotides matching TRBD1. V was pared by 4 bases and J by 7 bases, with 15 bases of the junction left unmatched. The CDR3 has 16 amino acids. Germline V gene sequence: CDR1 SGHDT, CDR2 YYEEEE.

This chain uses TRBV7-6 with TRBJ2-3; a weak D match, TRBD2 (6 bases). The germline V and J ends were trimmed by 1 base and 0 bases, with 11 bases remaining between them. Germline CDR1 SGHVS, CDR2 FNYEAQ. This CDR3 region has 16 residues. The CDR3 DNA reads TGTGCCAGCAGCTTAGAAGGTAGCGGAAGCACAGATACGCAGTATTTT. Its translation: CASSLEGSGSTDTQYF.

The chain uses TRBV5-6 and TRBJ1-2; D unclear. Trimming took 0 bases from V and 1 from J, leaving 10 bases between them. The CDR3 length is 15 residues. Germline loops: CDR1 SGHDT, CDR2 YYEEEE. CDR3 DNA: TGTGCCAGCAGCTTGGTGGATCGGGATAACTATGGCTACACCTTC. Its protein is CASSLVDRDNYGYTF.

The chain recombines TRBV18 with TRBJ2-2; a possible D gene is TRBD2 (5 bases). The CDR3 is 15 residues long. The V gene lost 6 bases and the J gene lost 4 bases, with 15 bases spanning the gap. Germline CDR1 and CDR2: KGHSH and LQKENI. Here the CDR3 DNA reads TGTGCCAGCTCCCGCACGGAAGGGAGCACCGGGGAGCTGTTTTTT. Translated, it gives CASSRTEGSTGELFF.

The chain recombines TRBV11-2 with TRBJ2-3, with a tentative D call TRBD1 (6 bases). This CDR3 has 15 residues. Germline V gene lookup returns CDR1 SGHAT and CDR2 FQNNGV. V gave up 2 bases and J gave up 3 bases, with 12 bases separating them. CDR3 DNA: TGTGCCAGCAGCTTATTAGGGGGAACTACAGATACGCAGTATTTT. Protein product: CASSLLGGTTDTQYF.

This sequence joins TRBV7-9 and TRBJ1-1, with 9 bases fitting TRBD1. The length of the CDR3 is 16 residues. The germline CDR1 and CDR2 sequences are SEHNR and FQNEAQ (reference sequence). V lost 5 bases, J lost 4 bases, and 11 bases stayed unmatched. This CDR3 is CASSATPGQGPTEAFF. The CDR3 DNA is TGTGCCAGCAGCGCCACCCCGGGACAGGGACCCACTGAAGCTTTCTTT.

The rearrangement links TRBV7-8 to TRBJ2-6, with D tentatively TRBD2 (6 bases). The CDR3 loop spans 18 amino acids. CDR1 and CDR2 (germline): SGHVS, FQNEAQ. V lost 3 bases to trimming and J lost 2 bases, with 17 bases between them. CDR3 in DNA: TGTGCCAGCAGCTTTATCCGGGGGAGAACACCTGGGGCCAACGTCCTGACTTTC. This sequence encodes CASSFIRGRTPGANVLTF.

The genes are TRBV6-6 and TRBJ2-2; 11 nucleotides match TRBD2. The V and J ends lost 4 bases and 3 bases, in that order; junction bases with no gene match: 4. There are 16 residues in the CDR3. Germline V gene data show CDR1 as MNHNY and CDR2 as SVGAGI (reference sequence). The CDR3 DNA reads TGTGCCAGCAGTTTACTAGCGGGAGTTGACACCGGGGAGCTGTTTTTT. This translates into CASSLLAGVDTGELFF.

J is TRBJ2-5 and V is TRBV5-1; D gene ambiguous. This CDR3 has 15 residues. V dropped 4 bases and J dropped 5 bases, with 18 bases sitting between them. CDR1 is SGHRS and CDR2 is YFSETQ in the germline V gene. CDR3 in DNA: TGCGCCAGCAGCCCCGGGTCATCCCACGGCGAGACCCAGTACTTC. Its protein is CASSPGSSHGETQYF.

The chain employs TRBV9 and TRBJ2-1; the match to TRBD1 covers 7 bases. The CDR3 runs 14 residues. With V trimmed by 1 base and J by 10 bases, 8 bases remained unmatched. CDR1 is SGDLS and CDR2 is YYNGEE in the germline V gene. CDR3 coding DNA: TGTGCCAGCAGCGTAAGCCAAACCAGGGGGGAGCAGTTCTTC. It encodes CASSVSQTRGEQFF.

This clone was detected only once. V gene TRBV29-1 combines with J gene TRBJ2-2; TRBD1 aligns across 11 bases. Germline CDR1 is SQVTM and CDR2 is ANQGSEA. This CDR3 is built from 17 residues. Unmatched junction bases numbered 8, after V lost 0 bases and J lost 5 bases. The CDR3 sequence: CSVEDSWTGGRTGELFF. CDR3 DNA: TGCAGCGTTGAAGACTCGTGGACAGGGGGCAGGACCGGGGAGCTGTTTTTT.

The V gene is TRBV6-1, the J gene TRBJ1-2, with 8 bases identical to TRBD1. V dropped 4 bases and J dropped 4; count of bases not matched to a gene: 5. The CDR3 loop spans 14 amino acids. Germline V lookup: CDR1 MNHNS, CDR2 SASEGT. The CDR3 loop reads CASSGTGTGYGYTF. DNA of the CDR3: TGTGCCAGCAGTGGAACCGGGACAGGCTATGGCTACACCTTC.

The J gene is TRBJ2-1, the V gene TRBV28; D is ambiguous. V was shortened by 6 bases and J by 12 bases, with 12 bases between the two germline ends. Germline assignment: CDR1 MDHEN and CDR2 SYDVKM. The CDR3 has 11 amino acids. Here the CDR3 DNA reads TGTGCCAGCAGCTCCGGCCCTTTGCAGTTCTTC. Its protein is CASSSGPLQFF. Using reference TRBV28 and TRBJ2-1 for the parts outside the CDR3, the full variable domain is DVKVTQSSRYLVKRTGEKVFLECVQDMDHENMFWYRQDPGLGLRLIYFSYDVKMKEKGDIPEGYSVSREKKERFSLILESASTNQTSMYLCASSSGPLQFFGPGTRLTVL.

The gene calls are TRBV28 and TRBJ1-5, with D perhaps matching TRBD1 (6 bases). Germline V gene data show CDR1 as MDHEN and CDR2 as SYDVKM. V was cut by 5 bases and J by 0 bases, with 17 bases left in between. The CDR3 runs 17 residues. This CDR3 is CASSPAGTRYSNQPQHF. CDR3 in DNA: TGTGCCAGCAGTCCTGCCGGGACACGATATAGCAATCAGCCCCAGCATTTT.

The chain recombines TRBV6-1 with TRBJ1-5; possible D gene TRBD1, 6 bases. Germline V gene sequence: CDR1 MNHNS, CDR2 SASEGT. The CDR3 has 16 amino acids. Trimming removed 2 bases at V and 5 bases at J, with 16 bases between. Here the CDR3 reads CASSESSGGLDQPQHF. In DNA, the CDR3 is TGTGCCAGCAGTGAAAGTTCGGGGGGCTTGGATCAGCCCCAGCATTTT.

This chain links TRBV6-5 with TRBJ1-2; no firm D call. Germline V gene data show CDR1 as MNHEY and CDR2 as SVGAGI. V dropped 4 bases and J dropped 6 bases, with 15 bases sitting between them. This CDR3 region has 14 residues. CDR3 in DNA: TGTGCCAGCAGTTTGTCCGGGTGGAATCATGGCTACACCTTC. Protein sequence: CASSLSGWNHGYTF.

This CDR3 is CASSYESARSQETQYF. For the CDR3, the DNA is TGTGCCAGCAGTTACGAATCTGCCAGGAGCCAAGAGACCCAGTACTTC. The chain joins TRBV2 to TRBJ2-5, with no clear D. The CDR3 is 16 residues long. Trimming took 5 bases from V and 1 from J, leaving 17 bases between them. Germline assignment: CDR1 SNHLY and CDR2 FYNNEI.

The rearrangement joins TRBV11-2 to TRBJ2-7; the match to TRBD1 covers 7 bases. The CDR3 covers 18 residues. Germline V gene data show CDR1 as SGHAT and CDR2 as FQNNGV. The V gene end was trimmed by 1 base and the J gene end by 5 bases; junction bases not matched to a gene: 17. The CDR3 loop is CASSLGVLTGALFDEQYF. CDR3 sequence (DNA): TGTGCCAGCAGCTTAGGAGTCTTAACAGGGGCTTTGTTTGACGAGCAGTACTTC.

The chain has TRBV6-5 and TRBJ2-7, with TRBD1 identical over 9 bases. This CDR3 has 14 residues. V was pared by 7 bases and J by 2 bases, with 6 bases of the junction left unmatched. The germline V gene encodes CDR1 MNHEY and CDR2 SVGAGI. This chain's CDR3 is CASTWGQGAYEQYF. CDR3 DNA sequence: TGTGCCAGCACCTGGGGACAGGGCGCCTACGAGCAGTACTTC.

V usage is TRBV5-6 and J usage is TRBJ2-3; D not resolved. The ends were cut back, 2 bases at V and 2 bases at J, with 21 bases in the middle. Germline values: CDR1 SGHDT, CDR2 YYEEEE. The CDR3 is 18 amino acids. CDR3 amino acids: CASSFFSGSGPFTDTQYF. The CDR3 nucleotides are TGTGCCAGCAGCTTCTTTTCCGGGTCGGGTCCATTCACAGATACGCAGTATTTT.